The rows below give T cell receptor beta chains drawn from one sample of a study of blood T cell repertoires in COVID-19. Assay used: immunoSEQ multiplex PCR; TCRdb lists only in-frame clones, some missing. The profile shows some 110,000 clones, around 79% of them singletons. The sample taken for sequencing was peripheral blood. These receptors came from a man in his fifties or sixties with acute or convalescent COVID-19. Each CDR3 is given with its conserved first and last residue. D genes are given only for firm matches. For some rows the clone size is stated as once, few or many, or as a class when expanded; others skip it.

size: .
J: TRBJ2-3
D: TRBD2
V: TRBV5-1
CDR3: CASKSGGVTDTQYF
DNA: TGCGCCAGCAAGAGCGGGGGGGTGACAGATACGCAGTATTTT

size: .
J: TRBJ2-7
D: TRBD1
V: TRBV6-5
CDR3: CASSLGTTGAYEQYF
DNA: TGTGCCAGCAGCTTGGGAACGACAGGGGCCTACGAGCAGTACTTC

size: .
J: TRBJ2-1
D: TRBD2
V: TRBV19
CDR3: CASSIVPSGGYNEQFF
DNA: TGTGCCAGTAGTATCGTGCCCAGCGGGGGGTACAATGAGCAGTTCTTC

size: .
J: TRBJ1-1
D: .
V: TRBV11-1
CDR3: CASSLVLGNTEAFF
DNA: TGTGCCAGCAGCTTAGTACTTGGGAACACTGAAGCTTTCTTT

size: few
J: TRBJ2-3
D: TRBD2
V: TRBV3-1/TRBV3-2
CDR3: CASSQQAGGSDTQYF
DNA: TGTGCCAGCAGCCAACAGGCGGGAGGTTCAGATACGCAGTATTTT

size: few
J: TRBJ2-7
D: .
V: TRBV3-1/TRBV3-2
CDR3: CASSQTARGASYEQYF
DNA: TGTGCCAGCAGCCAAACCGCCCGGGGGGCCAGTTACGAGCAGTACTTC

size: .
J: TRBJ1-2
D: .
V: TRBV15
CDR3: CATSVERGAHYGYTF
DNA: TGTGCCACCAGCGTAGAACGGGGGGCCCACTATGGCTACACCTTC

size: .
J: TRBJ2-7
D: .
V: TRBV5-6
CDR3: CASSLNTGLYF
DNA: TGTGCCAGCAGCTTGAATACAGGTCTGTACTTC

size: once
J: TRBJ1-1
D: .
V: TRBV11-1
CDR3: CASSLAFGQNTEAFF
DNA: TGTGCCAGCAGCTTAGCTTTCGGACAGAACACTGAAGCTTTCTTT

size: .
J: TRBJ2-1
D: .
V: TRBV9
CDR3: CASSAGGGLNNEQFF
DNA: TGTGCCAGCAGCGCCGGCGGGGGCCTAAACAATGAGCAGTTCTTC

size: .
J: TRBJ1-2
D: .
V: TRBV2
CDR3: CASTPLGGGRTF
DNA: TGTGCCAGCACCCCACTGGGTGGGGGCCGCACCTTC

size: .
J: TRBJ2-1
D: TRBD1
V: TRBV15
CDR3: CATFGTGPYRSYNEQFF
DNA: TGTGCCACCTTTGGGACAGGGCCCTACCGCTCCTACAATGAGCAGTTCTTC

size: .
J: TRBJ1-1
D: .
V: TRBV11-1
CDR3: CASSLRAGAAPEAFF
DNA: TGTGCCAGCAGCTTACGGGCGGGGGCAGCCCCTGAAGCTTTCTTT

size: .
J: TRBJ2-5
D: TRBD1
V: TRBV2
CDR3: CASSELAGGEETQYF
DNA: TGTGCCAGCAGTGAACTTGCAGGGGGTGAAGAGACCCAGTACTTC

size: .
J: TRBJ2-3
D: .
V: TRBV4-2
CDR3: CASSQVGAGASTDTQYF
DNA: TGTGCCAGCAGCCAAGTCGGGGCGGGGGCTAGCACAGATACGCAGTATTTT

size: .
J: TRBJ1-5
D: TRBD1
V: TRBV5-1
CDR3: CASSPQGERAQPQHF
DNA: TGCGCCAGCAGCCCACAGGGGGAAAGAGCGCAGCCCCAGCATTTT

size: .
J: TRBJ2-5
D: TRBD2
V: TRBV18
CDR3: CASSPLSGGEETQYF
DNA: TGTGCCAGCTCACCACTAAGCGGGGGCGAAGAGACCCAGTACTTC

size: .
J: TRBJ2-7
D: TRBD2
V: TRBV3-1/TRBV3-2
CDR3: CASSPRGVGGLKQYF
DNA: TGTGCCAGCAGCCCCCGGGGGGTCGGGGGATTGAAGCAGTACTTC

size: .
J: TRBJ1-2
D: .
V: TRBV2
CDR3: CASSQDSNYGYTF
DNA: TGTGCCAGCAGCCAGGATTCGAACTATGGCTACACCTTC

size: .
J: TRBJ1-4
D: .
V: TRBV5-4
CDR3: CASSLDQTANEKLFF
DNA: TGTGCCAGCAGCCTGGATCAGACAGCTAATGAAAAACTGTTTTTT

size: medium-sized
J: TRBJ1-5
D: TRBD1
V: TRBV20-1
CDR3: CSATDRESNQPQHF
DNA: TGCAGTGCTACTGACAGGGAAAGCAATCAGCCCCAGCATTTT

size: .
J: TRBJ1-1
D: TRBD1
V: TRBV7-3
CDR3: CASSSHGTGGDTEAFF
DNA: TGTGCCAGCAGCTCCCATGGGACAGGGGGGGACACTGAAGCTTTCTTT

size: .
J: TRBJ1-6
D: TRBD1
V: TRBV27
CDR3: CASSTDRVRSPLHF
DNA: TGTGCCAGCAGTACGGACAGGGTGCGATCACCCCTCCACTTT

size: .
J: TRBJ2-7
D: TRBD1
V: TRBV9
CDR3: CASSQGGTANFYEQYF
DNA: TGTGCCAGCAGCCAAGGTGGGACAGCGAACTTCTACGAGCAGTACTTC

size: once
J: TRBJ2-3
D: .
V: TRBV7-9
CDR3: CASSLTSSTDTQYF
DNA: TGTGCCAGCAGCTTGACTAGTAGCACAGATACGCAGTATTTT

size: .
J: TRBJ2-2
D: TRBD1
V: TRBV28
CDR3: CASSSWTGVVTGELFF
DNA: TGTGCCAGCAGTTCATGGACAGGGGTGGTGACCGGGGAGCTGTTTTTT

size: .
J: TRBJ2-5
D: .
V: TRBV4-1
CDR3: CASSHLETQYF
DNA: TGCGCCAGCAGCCACCTCGAGACCCAGTACTTC

size: .
J: TRBJ1-6
D: TRBD1
V: TRBV5-1
CDR3: CASSLLSRTGNSPLHF
DNA: TGCGCCAGCAGCTTGTTATCTCGGACAGGGAATTCACCCCTCCACTTT

size: .
J: TRBJ1-1
D: .
V: TRBV11-3
CDR3: CASSSGPTEAFF
DNA: TGTGCCAGCAGCTCAGGTCCCACTGAAGCTTTCTTT

size: .
J: TRBJ2-5
D: TRBD2
V: TRBV9
CDR3: CASSVGTGGANQETQYF
DNA: TGTGCCAGCAGCGTAGGGACCGGGGGGGCGAACCAAGAGACCCAGTACTTC

size: .
J: TRBJ1-2
D: TRBD1
V: TRBV13
CDR3: CASSPRWTGGADGYTF
DNA: TGTGCCAGCAGCCCCCGATGGACAGGGGGCGCGGATGGCTACACCTTC

size: once
J: TRBJ2-1
D: TRBD1
V: TRBV5-6
CDR3: CASSFRDSYTYNEQFF
DNA: TGTGCCAGCAGCTTTAGGGACAGTTATACATACAATGAGCAGTTCTTC

size: .
J: TRBJ2-2
D: .
V: TRBV28
CDR3: CASSLSGTWELFF
DNA: TGTGCCAGCAGTTTAAGCGGGACATGGGAGCTGTTTTTT

size: .
J: TRBJ2-5
D: TRBD2
V: TRBV5-6
CDR3: CASSYLSGGAELYQETQYF
DNA: TGTGCCAGCAGCTACCTTAGCGGGGGGGCCGAATTGTACCAAGAGACCCAGTACTTC

size: .
J: TRBJ2-4
D: TRBD1
V: TRBV2
CDR3: CASSAGQGLVKNIQYF
DNA: TGTGCCAGCAGTGCGGGACAGGGGCTTGTCAAAAACATTCAGTACTTC

size: .
J: TRBJ1-1
D: .
V: TRBV4-1
CDR3: CASSRPEAGEGNTEAFF
DNA: TGCGCCAGCAGCCGCCCCGAGGCAGGCGAGGGGAACACTGAAGCTTTCTTT

size: .
J: TRBJ2-3
D: .
V: TRBV5-1
CDR3: CASSLGGFSTDTQYF
DNA: TGCGCCAGCAGCTTAGGGGGATTCAGCACAGATACGCAGTATTTT

size: .
J: TRBJ2-7
D: TRBD1
V: TRBV4-2
CDR3: CASSQERGTGFSYEQYF
DNA: TGTGCCAGCAGCCAAGAGAGGGGGACAGGGTTCTCCTACGAGCAGTACTTC

size: once
J: TRBJ1-4
D: TRBD1
V: TRBV2
CDR3: CASMTGGLEKLFF
DNA: TGTGCCAGCATGACAGGGGGCCTCGAAAAACTGTTTTTT

size: .
J: TRBJ2-3
D: .
V: TRBV6-6
CDR3: CASASPDTQYF
DNA: TGTGCCAGCGCGAGCCCAGATACGCAGTATTTT

size: .
J: TRBJ1-6
D: .
V: TRBV24-1
CDR3: CATSDFPLLESPLHF
DNA: TGTGCCACCAGTGATTTCCCGCTCCTTGAGTCACCCCTCCACTTT

size: few
J: TRBJ1-5
D: .
V: TRBV2
CDR3: CASSGQISNQPQHF
DNA: TGTGCCAGCAGCGGACAGATAAGCAATCAGCCCCAGCATTTT

size: .
J: TRBJ2-7
D: .
V: TRBV5-1
CDR3: CASSTGQEQYF
DNA: TGCGCCAGCAGCACCGGACAGGAGCAGTACTTC

size: few
J: TRBJ1-1
D: .
V: TRBV7-9
CDR3: CASSSGGPEAFF
DNA: TGTGCCAGCAGCTCCGGGGGTCCTGAAGCTTTCTTT

size: .
J: TRBJ1-2
D: .
V: TRBV7-9
CDR3: CASSLGSGAYGYTF
DNA: TGTGCCAGCAGCTTAGGTTCAGGGGCCTATGGCTACACCTTC

size: .
J: TRBJ2-5
D: .
V: TRBV28
CDR3: CASSPLQVQETQYF
DNA: TGTGCCAGCAGCCCCTTACAGGTCCAAGAGACCCAGTACTTC

size: .
J: TRBJ2-1
D: .
V: TRBV21-1
CDR3: CASSKSPSGVNEQFF
DNA: TGTGCCAGCAGCAAAAGTCCTAGCGGTGTGAATGAGCAGTTCTTC

size: .
J: TRBJ1-3
D: TRBD1
V: TRBV27
CDR3: CASSQGQGGSAGNTIYF
DNA: TGTGCCAGCAGTCAAGGACAGGGAGGTAGTGCTGGAAACACCATATATTTT

size: few
J: TRBJ1-2
D: .
V: TRBV25-1
CDR3: CASSGAGWYNYGYTF
DNA: TGTGCCAGCAGTGGGGCAGGGTGGTACAACTATGGCTACACCTTC

size: .
J: TRBJ1-6
D: .
V: TRBV14
CDR3: CASSQRGGAFSYNSPLHF
DNA: TGTGCCAGCAGCCAGAGGGGAGGGGCCTTCTCCTATAATTCACCCCTCCACTTT

size: .
J: TRBJ1-3
D: .
V: TRBV4-2
CDR3: CASSQEMRSGNTIYF
DNA: TGTGCCAGCAGCCAAGAAATGAGGTCCGGAAACACCATATATTTT

size: .
J: TRBJ2-7
D: .
V: TRBV9
CDR3: CASSVDRDTYEQYF
DNA: TGTGCCAGCAGCGTAGACCGGGACACCTACGAGCAGTACTTC

size: .
J: TRBJ2-7
D: .
V: TRBV5-1
CDR3: CASRPGNAYEQYF
DNA: TGCGCCAGCAGACCGGGAAATGCCTACGAGCAGTACTTC

size: .
J: TRBJ2-1
D: .
V: TRBV4-1
CDR3: CASSQERLVSYNEQFF
DNA: TGCGCCAGCAGCCAGGAAAGACTAGTCTCCTACAATGAGCAGTTCTTC

size: .
J: TRBJ2-7
D: TRBD1
V: TRBV30
CDR3: CAWNPPRGYEQYF
DNA: TGTGCCTGGAACCCCCCCAGGGGGTACGAGCAGTACTTC

size: .
J: TRBJ2-5
D: .
V: TRBV3-1/TRBV3-2
CDR3: CASSTRHLETQYF
DNA: TGTGCCAGCAGCACGCGTCATTTGGAGACCCAGTACTTC

size: .
J: TRBJ2-7
D: .
V: TRBV28
CDR3: CASRTRGLYEQYF
DNA: TGTGCCAGCCGTACCCGGGGTTTGTACGAGCAGTACTTC

size: .
J: TRBJ1-1
D: TRBD1
V: TRBV19
CDR3: CASSPTGEIMNTEAFF
DNA: TGTGCCAGTAGTCCCACAGGGGAAATCATGAACACTGAAGCTTTCTTT

size: .
J: TRBJ2-3
D: TRBD2
V: TRBV28
CDR3: CASSLGTSGRAAQYF
DNA: TGTGCCAGCAGTCTCGGGACTAGCGGGAGGGCGGCGCAGTATTTT

size: .
J: TRBJ2-3
D: .
V: TRBV7-7
CDR3: CASSLGRVGTDTQYF
DNA: TGTGCCAGCAGCTTAGGCAGGGTGGGGACAGATACGCAGTATTTT